One and the same sample provided the 32 T cell receptor beta chains below, sequenced in a study of human T cells and chemical hapten exposure (dated by TCRdb to the early 2020s). The library was produced with RACE. This sample was sequenced with a NextSeq 500. The raw public data were reprocessed by TCRdb itself: fastp quality trimming at Q25, MiXCR clonotype calling, in-frame beta chains only. Rows are combined by CDR3 protein, so each entry shows the most common genes and DNA. The sample yields about 350,000 distinct CDR3 sequences; about 5% were counted once. Clones ranked in the top ten supply under 9.5% of the sample. The time point label for this specimen denotes: pre-sensitization, week 0. The treatment or condition label, as the study defines it: therapeutic diphenylcyclopropenone sensitization with weekly scalp DPC. Sequenced material: whole blood, taken in connection with sensitization to the hapten diphenylcyclopropenone (DPC). These receptors all stem from a young woman with alopecia areata. Some clones in this sample may be carry-over from other donors' samples.

The rearrangement uses TRBV7-2 and TRBJ1-6; D unresolved. Germline lookup yields CDR1 SGHTA and CDR2 FQGNSA. This CDR3 is built from 13 residues. Trimming pared 5 bases from V and 10 bases from J, leaving 12 bases between. CDR3 amino acids: CASSPNQASPLHF. CDR3 in DNA: TGTGCCAGCAGCCCCAACCAGGCGTCACCCCTCCACTTT.

This clonotype showed up just a few times. V and J are TRBV6-5 and TRBJ1-2, with 7 bases lining up with TRBD1. The CDR3 has 14 residues. CDR1 MNHEY and CDR2 SVGAGI come from the germline V gene. Trimming cost V 4 bases and J 8 bases; bases outside gene matches: 10. The CDR3 DNA reads as TGTGCCAGCAGTTTACTCACGACAGGGAGAGGCTACACCTTC. Translation: CASSLLTTGRGYTF.

This clonotype was counted at least ten times. This sequence joins TRBV5-1 and TRBJ2-3; a weak D match, TRBD1 (6 bases). There are 14 residues in the CDR3. Germline V lookup: CDR1 SGHRS, CDR2 YFSETQ. Trimming removed 8 bases from V and 0 bases from J, with 13 bases in between. CDR3 amino acids: CASRTDLSTDTQYF. CDR3 sequence (DNA): TGCGCCAGTCGGACAGACCTTAGCACAGATACGCAGTATTTT.

The V call is TRBV18, the J call TRBJ2-5; D is uncertain. The CDR3 extends over 14 amino acids. From germline, CDR1 is KGHSH and CDR2 LQKENI. V lost 2 bases, J lost 0 bases, and 7 bases lay in between. The CDR3 DNA follows: TGTGCCAGCTCACCAGATTTAAACCAAGAGACCCAGTACTTC. Encoded protein: CASSPDLNQETQYF.

The chain has TRBV6-2 or TRBV6-3 and TRBJ1-5; 7 bases agree with TRBD1. Losses at the gene ends were 6 bases for V and 7 bases for J; bases not matched to a gene: 3. The CDR3 totals 12 residues. Germline V gene data show CDR1 as MNHEY and CDR2 as SVGEGT. CDR3 region: CASSTGEQPQHF. CDR3 bases: TGTGCCAGCAGCACAGGGGAGCAGCCCCAGCATTTT.

In its sample, this clonotype was seen a few times. The chain is built from TRBV6-1 and TRBJ1-2; D is uncertain. The germline gives CDR1 MNHNS, CDR2 SASEGT. V was clipped by 2 bases and J by 0 bases, with 1 base between them. The CDR3 is 12 residues long. CDR3 sequence: CASSETNYGYTF. In DNA form, the CDR3 reads TGTGCCAGCAGTGAAACTAACTATGGCTACACCTTC.

In its sample, this clonotype was seen many times. The rearrangement links TRBV9 to TRBJ1-2, with D possibly being TRBD1 (6 bases). The CDR3 consists of 11 residues. Germline values: CDR1 SGDLS, CDR2 YYNGEE. V was pared by 0 bases and J by 14 bases, with 11 bases between. CDR3 loop: CASSVAGTYTF. The CDR3 coding sequence is TGTGCCAGCAGCGTAGCCGGGACATATACCTTC.

The chain has TRBV7-3 and TRBJ1-6; no clear D gene. The CDR3 has 13 residues. V dropped 1 base and J dropped 6 bases, with 4 bases sitting between them. Germline CDR1 reads SGHTA; CDR2 reads FQGTGA. The CDR3 region has the DNA TGTGCCAGCAGCTTAAATGTTAATTCACCCCTCCACTTT. Its protein is CASSLNVNSPLHF.

This clonotype has just a few counts. The chain couples TRBV18 to TRBJ1-1; D call uncertain. With 4 bases removed from V and 3 bases from J, the gap between germline ends came to 9 bases. This CDR3 has 13 residues. The germline CDR1 and CDR2 sequences are KGHSH and LQKENI. CDR3 nucleotide sequence: TGTGCCAGCTCACGGCAGACGGACACTGAAGCTTTCTTT. The encoded protein is CASSRQTDTEAFF.

This clonotype occurred many times. The J gene is TRBJ2-2, the V gene TRBV3-1, with 9 bases fitting TRBD2. The germline gives CDR1 LGHDT, CDR2 YNNKEL (reference sequence). The CDR3 sequence is 19 residues long. Germline trimming cut 0 bases from V and 5 bases from J; bases unmatched to any gene: 13. Written as DNA, the CDR3 is TGTGCCAGCAGCCAAGAGTTCGAGCTGCGGGGGGGCAATACCGGGGAGCTGTTTTTT. Translated: CASSQEFELRGGNTGELFF.

At least ten counts were recorded for this clonotype. CDR3 nucleotide sequence: TGTGCCAGCAGTCAGGCAGGGATAAACTATGGCTACACCTTC. As protein: CASSQAGINYGYTF. The chain is built from TRBV12-3 or TRBV12-4 and TRBJ1-2; D is possibly TRBD1 (5 bases). The CDR3 extends over 14 amino acids. Trimming cost V 5 bases and J 2 bases, with 12 bases left between them.

This clonotype was recorded at least ten times. This chain links TRBV11-2 with TRBJ2-2; TRBD2 matches 8 bases. Germline values: CDR1 SGHAT, CDR2 FQNNGV. The V and J ends lost 6 bases and 7 bases, in that order; junction bases with no gene match: 13. The CDR3 has 16 amino acids. The CDR3 loop reads CASSLAGQGNSGELFF. CDR3 bases: TGTGCCAGCAGTCTAGCGGGCCAGGGGAATAGCGGGGAGCTGTTTTTT.

The chain links TRBV7-3 to TRBJ1-2; tentative D call: TRBD1 (5 bases). V was cut by 4 bases and J by 8 bases, with 14 bases left in between. Germline V lookup: CDR1 SGHTA, CDR2 FQGTGA. The CDR3 sequence is 13 residues long. CDR3 residues: CASSSTGDGGYTF. CDR3 nucleotide sequence: TGTGCCAGCAGCTCCACAGGTGACGGGGGCTACACCTTC.

The chain recombines TRBV18 with TRBJ2-5; a weak D match, TRBD2 (5 bases). V lost 0 bases to trimming and J lost 3 bases, with 8 bases between them. This CDR3 has 14 residues. Germline values: CDR1 KGHSH, CDR2 LQKENI. The CDR3, as DNA: TGTGCCAGCTCACCACCGAACGGGGAAGAGACCCAGTACTTC. Its protein is CASSPPNGEETQYF.

J is TRBJ2-7 and V is TRBV20-1; TRBD1 matches 7 bases. Germline V gene lookup returns CDR1 DFQATT and CDR2 SNEGSKA (reference sequence). The CDR3 totals 15 residues. After removal of 3 bases from V and 0 bases from J, the junction contained 8 bases not matched to a gene. CDR3 in amino acids: CSASSFRDSSYEQYF. Here the CDR3 DNA reads TGCAGTGCTAGCAGTTTTCGGGACAGCTCCTACGAGCAGTACTTC.

To note about this clonotype: This may be a read error, as it is one base from a much larger clone. The V and J genes are TRBV28 and TRBJ1-1; 8 positions agree with TRBD1. V was pared by 5 bases and J by 0 bases, with 2 bases of the junction left unmatched. The CDR3 is 14 amino acids. The germline CDR1 and CDR2 sequences are MDHEN and SYDVKM. CDR3 bases: TGTGCCAGCAGTGCCAGGGGGCTGAACACTGAAGCTTTCTTT. This gives the protein CASSARGLNTEAFF.

This clonotype was detected ten times or more. V gene TRBV2 combines with J gene TRBJ1-4; 11 positions agree with TRBD1. Per the germline V gene, CDR1 is SNHLY and CDR2 is FYNNEI. The CDR3 spans 13 residues. The ends lost 10 bases at V and 6 bases at J; junction bases unmatched: 4. CDR3 residues: CATMDRGHEKLFF. The DNA for the CDR3 is TGTGCCACCATGGACAGGGGGCATGAAAAACTGTTTTTT.

This clonotype has a handful of counts. This rearrangement joins TRBV20-1 to TRBJ2-3, with no clear D. This CDR3 has 15 residues. Deletions cut 1 base from V and 6 bases from J, with 17 bases between. The germline gives CDR1 DFQATT, CDR2 SNEGSKA (reference sequence). The CDR3 loop is CSARGFGILADTQYF. CDR3 sequence (DNA): TGCAGTGCTAGAGGTTTTGGGATATTGGCGGATACGCAGTATTTT.

This clonotype occurred many times. The germline gene is not matched at one end of the junction; a read error may be the cause. This chain links TRBV7-9 with TRBJ1-1, with D uncertain. The CDR3 loop spans 11 amino acids. Germline V gene lookup returns CDR1 SEHNR and CDR2 FQNEAQ (reference sequence). The CDR3: CASSLEGEAFF. The CDR3 coding sequence is TGTGCCAGCAGTTTAGAAGGAGAAGCTTTCTTT.

This clonotype was seen at least ten times. The chain is built from TRBV18 and TRBJ2-3; either TRBD1 or TRBD2 may fit D (6 bases each). The CDR3 loop spans 16 amino acids. Germline lookup yields CDR1 KGHSH and CDR2 LQKENI. The V gene lost 0 bases and the J gene lost 3 bases, with 13 bases spanning the gap. For the CDR3, the DNA is TGTGCCAGCTCACCACCGGGGCAGGGGAGGACAGATACGCAGTATTTT. Encoded protein: CASSPPGQGRTDTQYF.

This chain links TRBV6-6 with TRBJ1-2; D not certain. V shed 5 bases and J shed 3 bases, with 16 bases lying between them. CDR3 length: 15 residues. The V gene's germline CDR1 is MNHNY and CDR2 SVGAGI (reference sequence). Here the CDR3 DNA reads TGTGCCAGCAGTCCCACTATAGTCCGCCACTATGGCTACACCTTC. It codes for CASSPTIVRHYGYTF.

The rearrangement links TRBV28 to TRBJ2-3; D is uncertain. V gave up 7 bases and J gave up 4 bases, with 9 bases separating them. The CDR3 loop spans 12 amino acids. Per the germline V gene, CDR1 is MDHEN and CDR2 is SYDVKM. The CDR3 protein is CASKSSADTQYF. CDR3 sequence (DNA): TGTGCCAGCAAATCTTCCGCAGATACGCAGTATTTT.

This clonotype was observed at least ten times. This rearrangement joins TRBV5-6 to TRBJ1-1, with no clear D. This CDR3 contains 13 residues. Deletions cut 1 base from V and 5 bases from J, with 9 bases between. Looked up from germline, CDR1 is SGHDT and CDR2 is YYEEEE. This chain's CDR3 is CASSLTGRTEAFF. The CDR3, as DNA: TGTGCCAGCAGCTTGACTGGGAGGACTGAAGCTTTCTTT.

The rearrangement links TRBV2 to TRBJ1-4; 7 bases match TRBD1. Germline CDR1 is SNHLY and CDR2 is FYNNEI. After removal of 6 bases from V and 5 bases from J, the junction contained 9 bases not matched to a gene. This CDR3 has 15 residues. The DNA of the CDR3 is TGTGCCAGCAGGCCGCTGACAGGGAACAATGAAAAACTGTTTTTT. Translation: CASRPLTGNNEKLFF.

This clonotype occurred many times. This chain links TRBV15 with TRBJ2-5; 7 nucleotides align to TRBD2. Germline values: CDR1 LNHNV, CDR2 YYDKDF (reference sequence). V gave up 1 base and J gave up 2 bases; unmatched junction bases: 4. The CDR3 sequence is 15 residues long. In DNA, the CDR3 is TGTGCCACCAGCAGAGGGGGCGGGGGTCAAGAGACCCAGTACTTC. It is translated as CATSRGGGGQETQYF. Full variable domain (missing parts from reference TRBV15 and TRBJ2-5): DAMVIQNPRYQVTQFGKPVTLSCSQTLNHNVMYWYQQKSSQAPKLLFHYYDKDFNNEADTPDNFQSRRPNTSFCFLDIRSPGLGDTAMYLCATSRGGGGQETQYFGPGTRLLVL.

The sample holds many counts of this clonotype. V is TRBV29-1 and J is TRBJ1-1; 9 nucleotides match TRBD1. V was clipped by 4 bases and J by 4 bases; unmatched bases: 19. The CDR3 consists of 18 residues. Per germline, CDR1 SQVTM and CDR2 ANQGSEA. The CDR3 here is CSVARNAGTGRRSTEAFF. In DNA, the CDR3 is TGCAGCGTTGCTCGAAACGCCGGGACAGGGAGACGGAGCACTGAAGCTTTCTTT.

The chain recombines TRBV6-2 or TRBV6-3 with TRBJ2-5; D is uncertain. V lost 6 bases and J 5 bases, leaving 22 bases between the germline ends. The CDR3 has 16 amino acids. Germline V gives CDR1 MNHEY, CDR2 SVGEGT. The CDR3 DNA is TGTGCCAGCAGACCCTCTCCATCGGGTTTGGGGGAGACCCAGTACTTC. Translated: CASRPSPSGLGETQYF.

This clonotype has a count of ten or more. The chain couples TRBV12-5 to TRBJ1-1; D is unclear. Germline CDR1 is LGHNT and CDR2 is FRNRAP. This CDR3 has 16 residues. Trimming left V 0 bases short and J 4 bases short, with 15 bases between. CDR3 DNA sequence: TGTGCTAGTGGTTTGGTACATGGCGGCCCCCCCACTGAAGCTTTCTTT. Protein sequence: CASGLVHGGPPTEAFF.

V is TRBV10-3 and J is TRBJ2-3, with TRBD1 as a possible D gene (6 bases). The germline CDR1 and CDR2 sequences are ENHRY and SYGVKD. This CDR3 region has 16 residues. Trimming pared 2 bases from V and 0 bases from J, leaving 12 bases between. The CDR3, as DNA: TGTGCCATCAGTGAGCACAGGGCGGATAGCACAGATACGCAGTATTTT. Translating gives CAISEHRADSTDTQYF.

This clonotype has ten or more counts. The gene calls are TRBV5-1 and TRBJ1-1; D remains unclear. Germline CDR1 SGHRS, CDR2 YFSETQ. V lost 4 bases and J 7 bases, leaving 14 bases between the germline ends. The CDR3 loop spans 13 amino acids. CDR3 sequence (DNA): TGCGCCAGCAGCGCCTCCCCTTTTGGTGAAGCTTTCTTT. Translation gives CASSASPFGEAFF.

This clonotype was observed many times. V gene TRBV6-1 combines with J gene TRBJ2-2; possibly TRBD1 for D (5 bases). CDR1 MNHNS and CDR2 SASEGT come from the germline V gene. The V end lost 3 bases, the J end lost 6 bases, and 5 bases lay between the germline ends. The CDR3 totals 12 residues. The CDR3 loop is CASSDRAGELFF. CDR3 in DNA: TGTGCCAGCAGTGACAGGGCCGGGGAGCTGTTTTTT.

This clonotype was seen ten or more times. The genes are TRBV12-3 or TRBV12-4 and TRBJ1-1; no reliable D call. V gave up 3 bases and J gave up 0 bases, with 8 bases separating them. The CDR3 has 14 residues. CDR3 sequence reads: CASSFGNLNTEAFF. The CDR3 region has the DNA TGTGCCAGCAGTTTTGGGAATTTGAACACTGAAGCTTTCTTT.